The sequence of this T cell receptor (beta chain) was determined in a study of cytomegalovirus exposure and HLA in healthy donors. Using immunoSEQ multiplex PCR, the repertoire was profiled, and TCRdb retains in-frame clones only, with some absent. Found here are approximately 99,000 clones, roughly 88% of them singletons; the top ten hold more than 2.5%. A remark on this clone: Antigen specificity is unknown.

Study-wide results and caveats: Most observed TCR sequences were rare, whereas some public TCRs were detected in many donors.

Trimming shortened V by 2 bases and J by 0 bases, and 8 bases separated the two germline ends. Germline assignment: CDR1 SEHNR and CDR2 FQNEAQ (reference sequence). CDR3 length: 15 residues. The rearrangement joins TRBV7-9 to TRBJ2-1; possible D gene TRBD1, 6 bases. Sequenced material: PBMCs. This TCR was sampled from a woman aged 18 to 35 in good health and CMV-seronegative. CDR3 sequence (DNA): TGTGCCAGCAGCTTACAGGGGAGCTCCTACAATGAGCAGTTCTTC. Protein product: CASSLQGSSYNEQFF.